The 29 T cell receptor beta chains presented below share a single source sample, sequenced in a study of radiotherapy plus CTLA-4 blockade in lung cancer. Libraries were prepared by immunoSEQ multiplex PCR; TCRdb keeps only in-frame clonotypes and omits some of them. The table shows 80,000 or so clones, with 78% occurring only once. This specimen consisted of peripheral blood, obtained from a patient treated with radiotherapy plus ipilimumab. These receptor sequences come from a human donor with non-small cell lung cancer whose response to radiotherapy plus ipilimumab could not be evaluated. Some clones in this sample may be carry-over from other donors' samples.

The chain's CDR3 is CASSAQGIRNSPLHF. The CDR3 DNA reads TGCGCCAGCAGCGCACAGGGGATTCGGAATTCACCCCTCCACTTT. The chain joins TRBV4-3 to TRBJ1-6, with 7 nucleotides matching TRBD1. V lost 5 bases to trimming and J lost 7 bases; unmatched junction nucleotides: 8. This CDR3 spans 15 amino acids. The germline gives CDR1 LGHNA, CDR2 YSLEER.

This clone appeared a few times. This sequence joins TRBV4-2 and TRBJ1-1; D perhaps matches TRBD1 (6 bases). CDR1 and CDR2 from the germline V gene are LGHNA and YNFKEQ. V lost 6 bases and J lost 1, with 12 bases in between. The CDR3 consists of 14 residues. The CDR3 protein is CASSYRAKNTEAFF. The CDR3 DNA reads as TGTGCCAGCAGTTACAGGGCGAAGAACACTGAAGCTTTCTTT.

The chain couples TRBV6-5 to TRBJ1-2; D is possibly TRBD1 (5 bases). Trimming shortened V by 5 bases and J by 5 bases, and 12 bases separated the two germline ends. Germline values: CDR1 MNHEY, CDR2 SVGAGI. The CDR3 has 13 residues. CDR3 residues: CASSRQRRYGYTF. CDR3 nucleotides: TGTGCCAGCAGTAGACAGAGGAGATATGGCTACACCTTC.

The chain joins TRBV4-2 to TRBJ2-1; D is possibly TRBD1 (5 bases). CDR3 length: 16 residues. Germline CDR1 and CDR2: LGHNA and YNFKEQ. V shed 0 bases and J shed 2 bases, with 11 bases lying between them. The CDR3 sequence: CASSQESTGAYNEQFF. The CDR3 DNA reads TGTGCCAGCAGCCAAGAATCAACAGGAGCCTACAATGAGCAGTTCTTC.

The chain links TRBV5-5 to TRBJ2-3, with 8 nucleotides matching TRBD2. Trimming removed 0 bases from V and 2 bases from J; junction bases left unmatched: 5. The CDR3 is made up of 16 amino acids. The germline CDR1 and CDR2 sequences are SGHKS and YYEKEE (reference sequence). CDR3 bases: TGTGCCAGCAGCTTGGAATTAGCGGGGTACACAGATACGCAGTATTTT. This translates into CASSLELAGYTDTQYF.

The J gene is TRBJ1-5, the V gene TRBV19, with D possibly being TRBD1 (6 bases). CDR1 is LNHDA, CDR2 SQIVND, per germline (reference sequence). The V end was cut by 7 bases, the J end by 5 bases, with 18 bases between. The CDR3 contains 15 residues. The CDR3 DNA follows: TGTGCCAGTACCCGAGAAACCAGGGGAGATCAGCCCCAGCATTTT. This sequence encodes CASTRETRGDQPQHF.

This chain uses TRBV11-2 with TRBJ2-1; 9 nucleotides match TRBD1. CDR3 length equals 15 residues. Germline V lookup: CDR1 SGHAT, CDR2 FQNNGV. V was clipped by 4 bases and J by 7 bases; unmatched bases: 8. In DNA, the CDR3 is TGTGCCAGCAGCTCCAAACAGGGGGCGCGTAATGAGCAGTTCTTC. Protein: CASSSKQGARNEQFF.

The chain couples TRBV27 to TRBJ2-7; D unresolved. This CDR3 is 13 amino acids long. The ends were cut back, 3 bases at V and 3 bases at J, with 9 bases in the middle. Germline CDR1 and CDR2: MNHEY and SMNVEV (reference sequence). The CDR3 coding sequence is TGTGCCAGCAGTTTCGGTAACGGCTACGAGCAGTACTTC. Its protein is CASSFGNGYEQYF.

This chain links TRBV10-1 with TRBJ2-7; maybe TRBD2 (5 bases). With 4 bases removed from V and 5 bases from J, the gap between germline ends came to 15 bases. CDR1 and CDR2 (germline): WNHNN, SYGVQD (reference sequence). CDR3 length: 14 residues. CDR3 DNA: TGCGCCAGCAGTGCTGGGAGTGGGATCAACGAGCAGTACTTC. It encodes CASSAGSGINEQYF.

This chain joins TRBV5-6 and TRBJ2-5; 7 bases agree with TRBD2. Germline values: CDR1 SGHDT, CDR2 YYEEEE. J lost 5 bases, V lost 4 bases, and 5 bases had no gene match. This CDR3 has 13 residues. The DNA of the CDR3 is TGTGCCAGCAGCCGATTCGGGAGGGAGACCCAGTACTTC. It encodes CASSRFGRETQYF. Full variable domain (rest looked up from reference TRBV5-6 and TRBJ2-5): DAGVTQSPTHLIKTRGQQVTLRCSPKSGHDTVSWYQQALGQGPQFIFQYYEEEERQRGNFPDRFSGHQFPNYSSELNVNALLLGDSALYLCASSRFGRETQYFGPGTRLLVL.

The chain couples TRBV28 to TRBJ1-4, with D possibly being TRBD1 (5 bases). CDR1 MDHEN and CDR2 SYDVKM come from the germline V gene. V gave up 3 bases and J gave up 0 bases, with 5 bases separating them. CDR3 length: 14 amino acids. The CDR3 is CASSLDTTNEKLFF. The CDR3 DNA reads as TGTGCCAGCAGTTTGGACACAACTAATGAAAAACTGTTTTTT.

The V and J genes are TRBV7-6 and TRBJ1-4; D may be TRBD1 (6 bases). The CDR3 has 16 amino acids. Per the germline V gene, CDR1 is SGHVS and CDR2 is FNYEAQ. The V end was cut by 6 bases, the J end by 0 bases, with 14 bases between. The CDR3 nucleotides are TGTGCCAGCAGAACAACGGGGGGGCCAACTAATGAAAAACTGTTTTTT. Its translation is CASRTTGGPTNEKLFF. The full variable domain, completed using reference TRBV7-6 and TRBJ1-4, is GAGVSQSPRYKVTKRGQDVALRCDPISGHVSLYWYRQALGQGPEFLTYFNYEAQQDKSGLPNDRFSAERPEGSISTLTIQRTEQRDSAMYRCASRTTGGPTNEKLFFGSGTQLSVL.

This chain joins TRBV6-5 and TRBJ1-3; perhaps TRBD1 as D (5 bases). The germline gives CDR1 MNHEY, CDR2 SVGAGI. The CDR3 contains 14 residues. V was clipped by 10 bases and J by 0 bases, with 13 bases between them. The CDR3 here is CATREVFSGNTIYF. DNA of the CDR3: TGTGCCACCAGGGAGGTATTCTCTGGAAACACCATATATTTT.

The gene calls are TRBV5-1 and TRBJ2-1; D may be TRBD2 (5 bases). Germline V gene lookup returns CDR1 SGHRS and CDR2 YFSETQ. Deletions cut 6 bases from V and 7 bases from J, with 14 bases between. This CDR3 has 13 residues. The CDR3 reads CASMEVVGNEQFF. As DNA, the CDR3 is TGCGCCAGCATGGAGGTCGTCGGGAATGAGCAGTTCTTC.

V is TRBV21-1 and J is TRBJ1-1. TRBV21-1 is shown as a pseudogene. CDR3 length: 15 residues. In DNA, the CDR3 is TGTGCCAGCAGCCTTTCGGACGGGGGGAACACTGAAGCTTTCTTT. Translated: CASSLSDGGNTEAFF.

CDR3 DNA sequence: TGTGCCAGCAGCTCCAGGGGGGGAACACGGGGGGGTGCCTACGAGCAGTACTTC. Translated: CASSSRGGTRGGAYEQYF. V is TRBV7-2 and J is TRBJ2-7, with D possibly TRBD2 on 8 matching bases. Germline V gene data show CDR1 as SGHTA and CDR2 as FQGNSA. This CDR3 comprises 18 residues. The V gene lost 4 bases and the J gene lost 2 bases, with 24 bases spanning the gap.

The V call is TRBV11-2, the J call TRBJ2-7; TRBD2 agrees at 13 bases. CDR1 SGHAT and CDR2 FQNNGV come from the germline V gene. The CDR3 has 15 residues. V was clipped by 5 bases and J by 8 bases; unmatched bases: 9. The CDR3: CASSMGLAGSQQQYF. The DNA for the CDR3 is TGTGCCAGCAGCATGGGACTAGCGGGGTCCCAGCAGCAGTACTTC.

The chain has TRBV30 and TRBJ1-4; D might be TRBD1 (5 bases). The V end was cut by 4 bases, the J end by 8 bases, with 17 bases between. CDR3 length: 14 amino acids. Per germline, CDR1 GTSNPN and CDR2 SVGIG (reference sequence). CDR3 DNA sequence: TGTGCCTGGACGTTTAGGGGCAGGGTAGAAAAACTGTTTTTT. Translating gives CAWTFRGRVEKLFF.

V is TRBV7-3 and J is TRBJ2-3; perhaps TRBD2 as D (5 bases). The CDR3 spans 12 residues. The V end was cut by 0 bases, the J end by 10 bases, with 8 bases between. CDR1 is SGHTA and CDR2 is FQGTGA in the germline V gene. The CDR3 here is CASSLTAGPQYF. In DNA form, the CDR3 reads TGTGCCAGCAGCTTAACTGCGGGCCCGCAGTATTTT.

This sequence joins TRBV5-6 and TRBJ2-5, with 8 nucleotides matching TRBD1. V lost 3 bases, J lost 1 base, and 2 bases stayed unmatched. The CDR3 is 14 residues long. Germline CDR1 SGHDT, CDR2 YYEEEE. The CDR3 region has the DNA TGTGCCAGCAGCTCGACAGGGGCCCAAGAGACCCAGTACTTC. Translating it yields CASSSTGAQETQYF.

V usage is TRBV18 and J usage is TRBJ2-2, with a weak D call TRBD1 (6 bases). CDR1 is KGHSH and CDR2 is LQKENI in the germline V gene. The V gene lost 1 base and the J gene lost 4 bases, with 13 bases spanning the gap. This CDR3 has 16 amino acids. CDR3 nucleotide sequence: TGTGCCAGCTCACCACAAATGGGCAGGGGCACCGGGGAGCTGTTTTTT. It is translated as CASSPQMGRGTGELFF.

The CDR3 DNA follows: TGTGCCAGCACCCGGGAAGGGGCGGGGCCCGGACCCTACGAGCAGTACTTC. Its protein product is CASTREGAGPGPYEQYF. The chain employs TRBV11-2 and TRBJ2-7; the D gene is possibly TRBD2 (6 bases). Germline V CDR1 and CDR2: SGHAT, FQNNGV. V lost 7 bases and J 2 bases, leaving 24 bases between the germline ends. This CDR3 comprises 17 residues.

The chain links TRBV9 to TRBJ2-5; D call uncertain. This CDR3 region has 14 residues. V was pared by 0 bases and J by 2 bases, with 8 bases between. Germline values: CDR1 SGDLS, CDR2 YYNGEE. The CDR3 bases are TGTGCCAGCAGCGTAGCCGGTTCTCAAGAGACCCAGTACTTC. Amino acid sequence: CASSVAGSQETQYF. Supplemented by reference TRBV9 and TRBJ2-5, the full variable domain reads DSGVTQTPKHLITATGQRVTLRCSPRSGDLSVYWYQQSLDQGLQFLIQYYNGEERAKGNILERFSAQQFPDLHSELNLSSLELGDSALYFCASSVAGSQETQYFGPGTRLLVL.

V gene TRBV2 combines with J gene TRBJ1-1, with TRBD1 matching over 7 bases. V lost 8 bases to trimming and J lost 11 bases; unmatched junction nucleotides: 11. Per the germline V gene, CDR1 is SNHLY and CDR2 is FYNNEI. The CDR3 runs 12 residues. In nucleotides, the CDR3 is TGTGCCAGCGGCCGGACAGGTGTAAAGGCTTTCTTT. This gives the protein CASGRTGVKAFF.

The V call is TRBV18, the J call TRBJ2-5; the D gene is possibly TRBD1 (7 bases). The end of the DNA is better explained by TRBJ2-7, so the J call may be wrong. The germline V gene has CDR1 KGHSH and CDR2 LQKENI. The CDR3 covers 17 residues. CDR3 in DNA: TGTGCCAGCTCACCAACTCTTCCGTCAGGGGGGTCCTACGAGCAGTACTTC. It encodes CASSPTLPSGGSYEQYF.

CDR3: CTSSQDYPRPGRGETQYF. Written as DNA, the CDR3 is TGCACCAGCAGCCAAGATTACCCCCGGCCAGGTCGGGGGGAGACCCAGTACTTC. This chain joins TRBV1 and TRBJ2-5; TRBD2, the table's D call, was not compared with the DNA. TRBV1 is termed a pseudogene. The CDR3 extends over 18 amino acids.

The CDR3 DNA reads TGTGCCAGCAGCCCTCAGGAAGGGAGATTGCAAAACTATGGCTACACCTTC. It translates to CASSPQEGRLQNYGYTF. The chain employs TRBV7-8 and TRBJ1-2; no clear D. Trimming took 5 bases from V and 2 from J, leaving 21 bases between them. CDR3 length: 17 amino acids. The V gene's germline CDR1 is SGHVS and CDR2 FQNEAQ.

The genes are TRBV19 and TRBJ2-3; D might be TRBD2 (5 bases). There are 14 residues in the CDR3. The ends were cut back, 7 bases at V and 2 bases at J, with 13 bases in the middle. Germline CDR1 is LNHDA and CDR2 is SQIVND (reference sequence). This CDR3 reads CASKPGMPTDTQYF. The CDR3, as DNA: TGTGCCAGTAAACCCGGGATGCCCACAGATACGCAGTATTTT.

To note about this clone: Germline and junction disagree at one end, which may indicate a read error. The rearrangement links TRBV7-7 to TRBJ2-2, with 10 bases that match TRBD1. The CDR3 runs to 14 residues. Germline values: CDR1 SSHAT, CDR2 FNYEAQ (reference sequence). The CDR3, as DNA: TGTGCTAGCAGCTCTGGGACAGGGGCCGGGGAGCTGTTTTTT. Translated, it gives CASSSGTGAGELFF.